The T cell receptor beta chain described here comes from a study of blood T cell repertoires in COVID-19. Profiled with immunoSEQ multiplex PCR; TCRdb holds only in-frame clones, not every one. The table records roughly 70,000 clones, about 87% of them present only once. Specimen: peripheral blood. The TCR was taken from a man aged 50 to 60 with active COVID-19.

The CDR3 DNA reads TGTGCCAGCAGGAAGGCTTACGTCGGGACAAACTACGAGCAGTACTTC. It yields the protein CASRKAYVGTNYEQYF. The chain couples TRBV5-6 to TRBJ2-7, with a tentative D call TRBD1 (6 bases). Germline loops: CDR1 SGHDT, CDR2 YYEEEE. The ends were cut back, 5 bases at V and 3 bases at J, with 21 bases in the middle. CDR3 length: 16 residues.